This TCR beta chain was observed in a study of beta chain features in type 1 diabetes. Study overall: All of the samples together had some 110 million sorted cells examined. Whole-study results and caveats: TCRB CDR3 length was moderately but significantly reduced in all four CD4+ subsets of Type 1 diabetes patients.

About this clone itself: Its antigen is not identified.

Reverse transcription of all isolated RNA meant that expressed TCRB transcripts were sequenced. The data were produced by immunoSEQ multiplex PCR, yet TCRdb's version contains in-frame clones alone and is incomplete. The data contain a few hundred thousand clones, 15% of them singletons. The CDR3 is made up of 15 amino acids. Per germline, CDR1 SEHNR and CDR2 FQNEAQ (reference sequence). Trimming took 4 bases from V and 11 from J; bases not matched to a gene: 14. The V gene is TRBV7-9, the J gene TRBJ1-1, with TRBD1 matching over 9 bases. The receptor was isolated from a man aged 18-30 years with type 1 diabetes. Sequencing used naive CD4+ T cells from blood. Here the CDR3 DNA reads TGTGCCAGCAGCTCCGCGGACAGGGGTTTGGTTGGGGCTTTCTTT. Encoded protein: CASSSADRGLVGAFF.